This entry features one TCR beta chain sequence. Its cognate antigen is unknown. These data originate in a study of identical twins. Overall study findings and caveats: Insertion counts were lower in abundant cord blood beta clonotypes, a trend that memory repertoires did not show.

MiXCR, run by TCRdb on the 5' RACE reads, gives a single entry per CDR3 protein. Counted here are 450,000 or so distinct CDR3 sequences, less than 25% occurring once; the ten biggest clones make up roughly 2.8%. The CDR3 is 13 amino acids. Trimming removed 6 bases at V and 1 base at J, with 6 bases between. Germline V lookup: CDR1 ENHRY, CDR2 SYGVKD. The sample also formed part of further work on T cells expressing NK-cell markers.

This clonotype originated in a woman under 30 in good health. Source material: CD4+ T cells sorted from blood. V gene TRBV10-3 combines with J gene TRBJ2-2; no definite D call. CDR3 sequence (DNA): TGTGCCATCAGGCCCCTGAACACCGGGGAGCTGTTTTTT. It translates to CAIRPLNTGELFF.